This record covers a single T cell receptor (beta chain). Its antigen is not known. Some clones are missing from TCRdb's copy, which holds only in-frame ones; the method was immunoSEQ multiplex PCR. The sample shows tens of thousands of clones, over 80% of them seen only once. These data originate in a study of T cell clones after liver transplantation. Turning to the study itself: Immunosuppression withdrawal was tried within 2 years after liver transplantation in this trial. Findings and limits, study-wide: Low donor cell numbers restricted donor-reactive repertoire measurement in a couple of subjects. These preliminary findings come from unstandardized post-transplant sampling times.

Germline trimming cut 3 bases from V and 6 bases from J; bases unmatched to any gene: 5. Germline V lookup: CDR1 SGHNT, CDR2 YYREEE (reference sequence). The CDR3 covers 15 residues. The chain is built from TRBV5-4 and TRBJ2-3, with TRBD1 identical over 12 bases. The receptor's source is a human patient who received a liver transplant. Some of these T cells may belong to the graft donor. The sequenced sample was CD4+ T cells from blood, obtained at the 22-month timepoint. CDR3 protein: CASSSGQGALDTQYF. The CDR3 DNA is TGTGCCAGCAGCTCGGGACAGGGGGCATTGGATACGCAGTATTTT. Supplemented by reference TRBV5-4 and TRBJ2-3, the full variable domain reads ETGVTQSPTHLIKTRGQQVTLRCSSQSGHNTVSWYQQALGQGPQFIFQYYREEENGRGNFPPRFSGLQFPNYSSELNVNALELDDSALYLCASSSGQGALDTQYFGPGTRLTVL.